This TCR beta chain was recorded in a study of CD4 T cells in relation to SARS-CoV-2 and coronaviruses. Study-level background: Of the patients, fewer than 10 were male, 4 female, two Hispanic.

Profiling relied on immunoSEQ multiplex PCR, and the TCRdb table lists in-frame clones only, not all of them. The sample includes some 40,000 clones, about 80% seen only once; the top ten take approximately 7%. This clone came up a few times. As yet, its antigen is unknown. Losses at the gene ends were 4 bases for V and 2 bases for J; bases not matched to a gene: 6. From germline, CDR1 is KGHDR and CDR2 SFDVKD. This CDR3 region has 16 residues. This chain joins TRBV24-1 and TRBJ2-1; TRBD1 matches 8 bases. The clonotype was recovered from an adult with COVID-19. The specimen sequenced was naive CD4+ T cells from PBMCs, cultured in vitro. Noted subset: naive CD4+ T cells isolated by negative enrichment. The CDR3 spells CATSDHRGNTYNEQFF. The DNA of the CDR3 is TGTGCCACCAGTGACCACAGGGGGAATACCTACAATGAGCAGTTCTTC.